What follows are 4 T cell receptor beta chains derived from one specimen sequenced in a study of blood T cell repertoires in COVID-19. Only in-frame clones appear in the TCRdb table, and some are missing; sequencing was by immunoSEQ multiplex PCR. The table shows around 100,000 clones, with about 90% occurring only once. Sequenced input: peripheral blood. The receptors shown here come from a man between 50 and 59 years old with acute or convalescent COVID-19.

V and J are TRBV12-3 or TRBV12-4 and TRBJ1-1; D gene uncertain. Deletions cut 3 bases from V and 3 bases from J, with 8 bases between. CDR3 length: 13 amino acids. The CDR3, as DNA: TGTGCCAGCAGTTTGTCAGAATACACTGAAGCTTTCTTT. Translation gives CASSLSEYTEAFF.

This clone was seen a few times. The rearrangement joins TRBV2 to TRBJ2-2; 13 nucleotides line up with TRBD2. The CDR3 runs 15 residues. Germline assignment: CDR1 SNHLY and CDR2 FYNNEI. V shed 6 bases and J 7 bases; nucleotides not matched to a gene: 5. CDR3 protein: CASSGLAGVLGELFF. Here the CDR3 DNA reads TGTGCCAGCAGCGGACTAGCGGGGGTCCTCGGGGAGCTGTTTTTT. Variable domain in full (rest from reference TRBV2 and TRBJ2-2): EPEVTQTPSHQVTQMGQEVILRCVPISNHLYFYWYRQILGQKVEFLVSFYNNEISEKSEIFDDQFSVERPDGSNFTLKIRSTKLEDSAMYFCASSGLAGVLGELFFGEGSRLTVL.

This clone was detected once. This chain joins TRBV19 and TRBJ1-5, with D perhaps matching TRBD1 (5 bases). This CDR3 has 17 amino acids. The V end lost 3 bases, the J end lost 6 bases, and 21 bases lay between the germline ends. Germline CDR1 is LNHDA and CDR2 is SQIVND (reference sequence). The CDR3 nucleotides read TGTGCCAGTAGTATTAAGGACAACTACTCTCTGCGTCAGCCCCAGCATTTT. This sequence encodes CASSIKDNYSLRQPQHF.

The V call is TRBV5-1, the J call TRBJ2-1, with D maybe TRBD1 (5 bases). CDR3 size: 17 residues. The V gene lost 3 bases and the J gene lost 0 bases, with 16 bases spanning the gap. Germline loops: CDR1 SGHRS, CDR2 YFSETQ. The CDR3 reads CASSSGQGLDSYNEQFF. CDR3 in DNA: TGCGCCAGCAGCTCGGGCCAGGGTTTAGACTCCTACAATGAGCAGTTCTTC.